This TCR beta chain was observed in a study of blood T cell repertoires in COVID-19. In the study overall: Material from acute and convalescent COVID-19 was sourced from the United States, Italy and Spain. T cells, B-cell-depleted T cells, or PBMCs provided the cDNA or gDNA that served as material.

Per the authors' pipeline: From reference gene primer amplification, estimates of nucleated cell counts were derived. Produced via immunoSEQ multiplex PCR; TCRdb's table is partial and in-frame only. Clone size and the V and J calls come from that table; the DNA yielded D and trimming. The sample carries about 50,000 clones, 90% recorded once. There are 17 residues in the CDR3. Trimming pared 2 bases from V and 2 bases from J, leaving 18 bases between. Germline lookup yields CDR1 SEHNR and CDR2 FQNEAQ (reference sequence). The rearrangement uses TRBV7-9 and TRBJ1-1; a possible D gene is TRBD1 (5 bases). The clonotype was recovered from a woman of 80 years or more with acute or convalescent COVID-19. Sample: peripheral blood. In DNA, the CDR3 is TGTGCCAGCAGCTTAATTCTGTCCGGATGGGGCAACACTGAAGCTTTCTTT. It translates to CASSLILSGWGNTEAFF.